This T cell receptor beta chain is drawn from a study of blood T cell repertoires in COVID-19. Per the authors' pipeline: The authors estimated nucleated cell counts from reference gene primer amplification. Profiling relied on immunoSEQ multiplex PCR, and the TCRdb table lists in-frame clones only, not all of them. The V and J calls and clone size were taken over from that table, and D and trimming were inferred from the DNA. The table lists roughly 120,000 clones, roughly nine tenths of them singletons. Germline loops: CDR1 LNHDA, CDR2 SQIVND (reference sequence). CDR3 length equals 14 residues. Losses at the gene ends were 7 bases for V and 6 bases for J; bases not matched to a gene: 9.

The sample consisted of peripheral blood. The chain is built from TRBV19 and TRBJ1-1; 9 bases match TRBD1. The clonotype was recovered from a man between 65 and 85 years old who had recovered from COVID-19. The CDR3 region is CASTMTGGNAEAFF. CDR3 nucleotide sequence: TGTGCCAGTACCATGACAGGGGGAAACGCTGAAGCTTTCTTT.